The source of this T cell receptor beta chain is a study of CD8 T cells in ankylosing spondylitis. Regarding the study as a whole: Prior literature has documented some motif variants in synovial fluid and blood from reactive arthritis.

CDR1 and CDR2 from the germline V gene are SGDLS and YYNGEE. The CDR3 runs to 16 residues. V lost 0 bases, J lost 3 bases, and 5 bases stayed unmatched. Libraries for TCR beta were made by quantitative 5'-RACE with molecular barcodes. TCRdb itself ran the 5' RACE reads through MiXCR, one entry per CDR3 protein. The data show 30,000 or so distinct CDR3 sequences, with about 5.3% seen just once and around 1.9% held by the top ten. This clonotype showed up many times. Its antigen remains unidentified. V is TRBV9 and J is TRBJ2-1; TRBD2 aligns across 8 bases. The source of this sequence is a female donor with ankylosing spondylitis or in good health (not recorded which). Material: blood, either unsorted or a sorted T cell fraction (not recorded which). The CDR3 region has the DNA TGTGCCAGCAGCGTAGGAGCTAGCGGGTTCTACAATGAGCAGTTCTTC. It specifies CASSVGASGFYNEQFF. Full variable domain (rest looked up from reference TRBV9 and TRBJ2-1): DSGVTQTPKHLITATGQRVTLRCSPRSGDLSVYWYQQSLDQGLQFLIQYYNGEERAKGNILERFSAQQFPDLHSELNLSSLELGDSALYFCASSVGASGFYNEQFFGPGTRLTVL.